This section outlines one TCR beta chain sequence together with its context. This entry belongs to a study of CD8+ T cells in alopecia areata. V was cut by 1 base and J by 1 base, with 10 bases left in between. Germline-derived CDR1 and CDR2 are LGHNT and FRNRAP. The CDR3 is 15 residues long. In a group of about 5 patients, CD4+ cells were sorted into CD25+CD127- cells. Extraction of RNA preceded its reverse transcription into cDNA, which served as the sequencing template. Only in-frame clones appear in the TCRdb table, and some are missing; sequencing was by immunoSEQ multiplex PCR. The table includes roughly 40,000 clones, nearly 55% detected once.

Source material: CD4+ Tregs sorted from blood. This clonotype was sampled from a human donor with alopecia areata. This sequence joins TRBV12-5 and TRBJ1-1; D unresolved. The CDR3 sequence: CASGLAGRTNTEAFF. CDR3 bases: TGTGCTAGTGGTTTGGCTGGACGGACGAACACTGAAGCTTTCTTT.